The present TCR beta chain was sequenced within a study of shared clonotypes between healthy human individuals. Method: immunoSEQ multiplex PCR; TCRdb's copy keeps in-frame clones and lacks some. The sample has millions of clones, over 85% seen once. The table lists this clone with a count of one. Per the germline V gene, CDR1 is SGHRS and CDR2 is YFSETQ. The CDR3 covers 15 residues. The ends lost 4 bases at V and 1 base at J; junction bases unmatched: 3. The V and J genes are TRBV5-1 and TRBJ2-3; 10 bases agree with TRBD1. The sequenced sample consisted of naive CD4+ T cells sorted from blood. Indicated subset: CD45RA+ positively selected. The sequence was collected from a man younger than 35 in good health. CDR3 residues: CASSQGTGGTDTQYF. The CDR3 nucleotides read TGCGCCAGCAGCCAAGGGACAGGGGGCACAGATACGCAGTATTTT.